Shown below are 19 T cell receptor beta chains from a single sample sequenced in a study of cytomegalovirus exposure and HLA in healthy donors. The PCR ran on 60 Vbeta and 13 Jbeta primers. Assay: immunoSEQ multiplex PCR; the TCRdb copy retains only in-frame clones and omits some. Its table lists roughly 75,000 clones. Input material: PBMCs. The source is a man aged 35 to 55 in good health and CMV-seronegative.

The chain uses TRBV4-1 and TRBJ1-4, with 8 nucleotides matching TRBD1. The CDR3 length is 16 residues. Germline lookup yields CDR1 MGHRA and CDR2 YSYEKL. J gave up 7 bases and V 0 bases, and 7 bases lay outside the gene matches. The CDR3 sequence is CASSQDPGQDSEKLFF. CDR3 in DNA: TGCGCCAGCAGCCAAGATCCGGGACAGGATTCTGAAAAACTGTTTTTT.

V and J are TRBV15 and TRBJ1-4; TRBD1 matches at 7 bases. The V gene end was trimmed by 6 bases and the J gene end by 4 bases; junction bases not matched to a gene: 11. Germline CDR1 reads LNHNV; CDR2 reads YYDKDF (reference sequence). This CDR3 is built from 16 residues. The CDR3 is CATRRDRAEDNEKLFF. CDR3 DNA sequence: TGTGCCACCAGACGTGACAGGGCGGAGGATAATGAAAAACTGTTTTTT. Full variable domain (outside the CDR3, taken from reference TRBV15 and TRBJ1-4): DAMVIQNPRYQVTQFGKPVTLSCSQTLNHNVMYWYQQKSSQAPKLLFHYYDKDFNNEADTPDNFQSRRPNTSFCFLDIRSPGLGDTAMYLCATRRDRAEDNEKLFFGSGTQLSVL.

This sequence joins TRBV7-8 and TRBJ2-5; D gene uncertain. V gave up 4 bases and J gave up 5 bases, with 5 bases separating them. Germline CDR1 is SGHVS and CDR2 is FQNEAQ. CDR3 size: 11 residues. CDR3 DNA sequence: TGTGCCAGCAGCTCGGGTGAGACCCAGTACTTC. Protein: CASSSGETQYF.

The V call is TRBV7-6, the J call TRBJ1-1, with 7 bases lining up with TRBD1. This CDR3 spans 18 amino acids. Germline CDR1 reads SGHVS; CDR2 reads FNYEAQ. V shed 0 bases and J 5 bases; nucleotides not matched to a gene: 15. The CDR3, as DNA: TGTGCCAGCAGCTTAGCCAGGGGGGACCGAGGCGGGGGGACTGAAGCTTTCTTT. It yields the protein CASSLARGDRGGGTEAFF.

The CDR3 reads CAWRVEGHGSYEQYF. The CDR3 nucleotides read TGTGCCTGGAGGGTGGAGGGTCACGGTTCCTACGAGCAGTACTTC. The chain employs TRBV30 and TRBJ2-7; TRBD2 might be the D (6 bases). With 3 bases removed from V and 1 base from J, the gap between germline ends came to 16 bases. Germline CDR1 GTSNPN, CDR2 SVGIG (reference sequence). This CDR3 comprises 15 residues.

V gene TRBV7-6 combines with J gene TRBJ2-3; TRBD2 agrees at 7 bases. The V gene end was trimmed by 5 bases and the J gene end by 2 bases; junction bases not matched to a gene: 4. This CDR3 comprises 14 residues. Germline CDR1 SGHVS, CDR2 FNYEAQ. The CDR3 coding sequence is TGTGCCAGCAGCGCCACTAGCGCCACAGATACGCAGTATTTT. Translated, it gives CASSATSATDTQYF.

The chain recombines TRBV14 with TRBJ2-7, with TRBD1 matching over 10 bases. The length of the CDR3 is 16 residues. CDR1 is SGHDN, CDR2 FVKESK, per germline. J lost 0 bases, V lost 4 bases, and 6 bases had no gene match. In DNA form, the CDR3 reads TGTGCCAGCAGCCGCCTGACAGGGGGCATCTCCTACGAGCAGTACTTC. This gives the protein CASSRLTGGISYEQYF.

Worth noting for this clone: An end of the junction differs from the germline gene, which may be a read error. This chain joins TRBV27 and TRBJ2-5, with 10 bases lining up with TRBD2. The germline V gene has CDR1 MNHEY and CDR2 SMNVEV (reference sequence). This CDR3 is 16 amino acids long. The CDR3 sequence is CASSFSLAGAAEIQYF. DNA of the CDR3: TGTGCCAGCAGTTTTTCCCTAGCGGGGGCCGCGGAGATCCAGTACTTC.

The chain couples TRBV10-3 to TRBJ2-3; TRBD1 is a possible D gene (5 bases). CDR1 and CDR2 from the germline V gene are ENHRY and SYGVKD. V lost 0 bases and J 2 bases, leaving 6 bases between the germline ends. The CDR3 covers 14 residues. CDR3 sequence reads: CAISESTATDTQYF. CDR3 in DNA: TGTGCCATCAGTGAGTCGACAGCCACAGATACGCAGTATTTT.

The chain combines TRBV5-1 with TRBJ2-3; a possible D gene is TRBD1 (7 bases). The V and J ends lost 0 bases and 0 bases respectively, with 11 bases between them. This CDR3 contains 16 residues. Germline V gives CDR1 SGHRS, CDR2 YFSETQ. DNA for the CDR3: TGCGCCAGCAGCTTGGGTCAGGGGGGAAGCACAGATACGCAGTATTTT. Its protein product is CASSLGQGGSTDTQYF.

To note about this clone: Sequence at one end of the junction differs from germline and may be a read error. Written as DNA, the CDR3 is TGTGCCACCAGTGGGGGCAGGGTCTACGAGCAGTACTTC. This codes for CATSGGRVYEQYF. This chain uses TRBV6-5 with TRBJ2-7, with TRBD1 as a possible D gene (6 bases). CDR1 and CDR2 from the germline V gene are MNHEY and SVGAGI. The CDR3 loop spans 13 amino acids.

The J gene is TRBJ2-5, the V gene TRBV2; a weak D match, TRBD1 (6 bases). The V and J ends lost 4 bases and 3 bases respectively, with 15 bases between them. The CDR3 spans 15 residues. Germline CDR1 and CDR2: SNHLY and FYNNEI. CDR3 nucleotide sequence: TGTGCCAGCAGTGTAACAGGGCCTACCGAAGAGACCCAGTACTTC. It translates to CASSVTGPTEETQYF.

V usage is TRBV5-4 and J usage is TRBJ2-7; D gene uncertain. V lost 1 base, J lost 0 bases, and 11 bases lay in between. This CDR3 is 15 amino acids long. Germline lookup yields CDR1 SGHNT and CDR2 YYREEE (reference sequence). The CDR3 nucleotides are TGTGCCAGCAGCTTGTTTGCGGCCACCTCCTACGAGCAGTACTTC. Translated: CASSLFAATSYEQYF.

The chain has TRBV5-1 and TRBJ1-2; 7 bases map to TRBD1. CDR3 length equals 19 residues. CDR1 is SGHRS and CDR2 is YFSETQ in the germline V gene. J lost 0 bases, V lost 7 bases, and 21 bases had no gene match. In DNA, the CDR3 is TGCGCCAGCGGATTCAAAGGAGGACAGGCTCCAGATACTAACTATGGCTACACCTTC. This gives the protein CASGFKGGQAPDTNYGYTF.

The rearrangement joins TRBV5-1 to TRBJ2-1; D is perhaps TRBD1 (7 bases). Germline loops: CDR1 SGHRS, CDR2 YFSETQ. V lost 4 bases and J lost 9, with 20 bases in between. The CDR3 runs 15 residues. CDR3 in amino acids: CASSLSTGPGGEQFF. DNA of the CDR3: TGCGCCAGCAGCCTTTCGACAGGGCCCGGGGGTGAGCAGTTCTTC.

This chain joins TRBV7-2 and TRBJ1-5; a weak D match, TRBD1 (5 bases). Germline CDR1 and CDR2: SGHTA and FQGNSA. There are 15 residues in the CDR3. The ends were cut back, 6 bases at V and 3 bases at J, with 15 bases in the middle. The CDR3 loop is CASSLGGVTNQPQHF. DNA for the CDR3: TGTGCCAGCAGTCTAGGAGGGGTTACCAATCAGCCCCAGCATTTT. Variable domain in full (rest from reference TRBV7-2 and TRBJ1-5): GAGVSQSPSNKVTEKGKDVELRCDPISGHTALYWYRQSLGQGLEFLIYFQGNSAPDKSGLPSDRFSAERTGGSVSTLTIQRTQQEDSAVYLCASSLGGVTNQPQHFGDGTRLSIL.

The V call is TRBV10-3, the J call TRBJ1-1; TRBD1 aligns across 7 bases. This CDR3 is built from 17 residues. V dropped 3 bases and J dropped 5; count of bases not matched to a gene: 15. Germline loops: CDR1 ENHRY, CDR2 SYGVKD. The CDR3 is CAISDGEARGPGTEAFF. CDR3 in DNA: TGTGCCATCAGTGATGGGGAAGCGAGGGGGCCGGGAACTGAAGCTTTCTTT.

The chain links TRBV11-2 to TRBJ2-3, with 8 bases that match TRBD2. J gave up 6 bases and V 5 bases, and 7 bases lay outside the gene matches. The CDR3 runs 14 residues. Looked up from germline, CDR1 is SGHAT and CDR2 is FQNNGV. In DNA form, the CDR3 reads TGTGCCAGCAGCCTTACCGGGGGGGCGGATACGCAGTATTTT. It is translated as CASSLTGGADTQYF.

The chain combines TRBV28 with TRBJ2-6; D possibly corresponds to TRBD1 (6 bases). The V gene lost 8 bases and the J gene lost 4 bases, with 18 bases spanning the gap. The germline CDR1 and CDR2 sequences are MDHEN and SYDVKM. This CDR3 contains 16 residues. CDR3: CASSSLRTDGANVLTF. The CDR3 DNA reads TGTGCCAGCTCGTCTCTCCGGACAGACGGGGCCAACGTCCTGACTTTC.